This TCR beta chain was sequenced for a study of cytomegalovirus exposure and HLA in healthy donors. Findings and limits, study-wide: Earlier analysis found most TCR beta V segments productive about 87% or about 30% of the time. Later genetic work tied a missense DCLRE1C variant to beta-chain V and J trimming. The classifier reportedly diagnosed cytomegalovirus status with high specificity and sensitivity.

Details on this clone: Its antigen is undetermined.

The CDR3 extends over 14 amino acids. Per the germline V gene, CDR1 is SGHRS and CDR2 is YFSETQ. Primers for the PCR totalled 60 Vbeta and 13 Jbeta. In the original analysis: An analysis performed later counted 72 million or so unique TCR beta chains (approximately 12 million of them shared). TCRdb keeps only in-frame clones here, not all; method: immunoSEQ multiplex PCR. From that table come the V and J calls and clone size; the DNA was used to work out D and trimming. This repertoire shows about 210,000 clones, over 75% found once; its top ten account for approximately 10%. This receptor was obtained from a woman between 50 and 59 years old in good health and CMV-seropositive. Material for sequencing was PBMCs. The rearrangement joins TRBV5-1 to TRBJ2-5; the D gene is possibly TRBD1 (5 bases). The J call may be faulty, since TRBJ2-7 better matches the DNA end. CDR3 sequence reads: CASSLGQGMYEQYF. The CDR3 nucleotides read TGCGCCAGCAGCTTGGGTCAGGGTATGTACGAGCAGTACTTC.